This TCR beta chain is drawn from a study of blood T cell repertoires in COVID-19. As for the study in general: The cDNA or gDNA used as material had been derived from T cells, B-cell-depleted T cells, or PBMCs.

Repertoires were generated with immunoSEQ multiplex PCR, while TCRdb's copy carries only in-frame clones and drops some. The sample contains under 350,000 clones, around 85% of which appear only once. Germline lookup yields CDR1 KGHSH and CDR2 LQKENI. The CDR3 has 15 residues. With 6 bases clipped from V and 5 bases from J, the junction kept 4 bases outside the gene matches. Recruitment covered about 25 US areas and drew participants whose ages spanned about 18 to 100 years. Cohort assignment relied on participant-reported clinical history. V and J are TRBV18 and TRBJ2-5; 15 bases are a match to TRBD2. Sequencing was done on a sample of PBMCs or T cells enriched from blood (not recorded which). The receptor's source is a woman aged 40 to 49 with acute COVID-19. The CDR3 here is CASSAGTSGRETQYF. In DNA form, the CDR3 reads TGTGCCAGCTCTGCCGGGACTAGCGGGAGGGAGACCCAGTACTTC.